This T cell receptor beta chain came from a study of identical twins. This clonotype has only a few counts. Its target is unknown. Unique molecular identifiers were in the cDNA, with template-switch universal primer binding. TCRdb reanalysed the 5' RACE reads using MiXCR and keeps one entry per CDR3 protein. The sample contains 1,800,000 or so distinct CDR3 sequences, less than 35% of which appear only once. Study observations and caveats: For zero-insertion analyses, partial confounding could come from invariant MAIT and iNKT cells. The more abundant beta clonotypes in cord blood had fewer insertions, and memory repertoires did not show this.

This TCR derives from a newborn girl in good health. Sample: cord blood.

The CDR3 coding sequence is TGTGCCACCAGTGACCCTCACAGGGCTGGGGCCAACGTCCTGACTTTC. As protein: CATSDPHRAGANVLTF. The rearrangement links TRBV24-1 to TRBJ2-6; a weak D match, TRBD1 (6 bases). Trimming cost V 4 bases and J 2 bases, with 11 bases left between them. The CDR3 covers 16 residues. Germline V CDR1 and CDR2: KGHDR, SFDVKD.